A single sample gave rise to the 25 T cell receptor beta chains below, sequenced in a study of beta chain features in type 1 diabetes. Sequencing targeted expressed TCRB transcripts, as all isolated RNA had been reverse transcribed. Only in-frame clones appear in the TCRdb table, and some are missing; sequencing was by immunoSEQ multiplex PCR. The sample lists about 330,000 clones, 8% to 13% seen once, with under 0.02% in the top ten. The sample was naive CD4+ T cells from blood. These receptor sequences come from a woman younger than 45 in good health.

This rearrangement joins TRBV29-1 to TRBJ2-1; D is perhaps TRBD2 (5 bases). CDR1 SQVTM and CDR2 ANQGSEA come from the germline V gene. Trimming shortened V by 6 bases and J by 0 bases, and 18 bases separated the two germline ends. The CDR3 is 16 amino acids. Here the CDR3 reads CSVDVSGASSYNEQFF. DNA of the CDR3: TGCAGCGTAGATGTAAGCGGAGCGAGCTCCTACAATGAGCAGTTCTTC.

This clone was found a few times. The chain is built from TRBV7-3 and TRBJ2-5, with TRBD2 identical over 8 bases. The germline gives CDR1 SGHTA, CDR2 FQGTGA. Trimming took 5 bases from V and 4 from J; bases not matched to a gene: 9. This CDR3 spans 15 amino acids. The CDR3 is CASSSSGLAGETQYF. The DNA of the CDR3 is TGTGCCAGCAGCAGCAGTGGGCTAGCGGGAGAGACCCAGTACTTC.

The rearrangement uses TRBV6-5 and TRBJ1-5; tentatively, D is TRBD1 (6 bases). Germline values: CDR1 MNHEY, CDR2 SVGAGI. The CDR3 extends over 13 amino acids. Trimming removed 6 bases at V and 8 bases at J, with 14 bases between. This chain's CDR3 is CASSYQGKEPQHF. CDR3 coding DNA: TGTGCCAGCAGCTACCAGGGGAAGGAGCCCCAGCATTTT.

This clone has only a few counts. The genes are TRBV27 and TRBJ2-7, with 13 bases lining up with TRBD2. Germline assignment: CDR1 MNHEY and CDR2 SMNVEV (reference sequence). CDR3 length equals 16 residues. Trimming cost V 5 bases and J 0 bases; bases outside gene matches: 4. CDR3 protein: CASSPRTSGGSYEQYF. In nucleotides, the CDR3 is TGTGCCAGCAGTCCGAGGACTAGCGGGGGCTCCTACGAGCAGTACTTC.

This chain joins TRBV7-2 and TRBJ2-1, with 7 bases lining up with TRBD2. With V trimmed by 0 bases and J by 3 bases, 5 bases remained unmatched. CDR3 size: 16 residues. CDR1 is SGHTA and CDR2 is FQGNSA in the germline V gene. The CDR3 nucleotides are TGTGCCAGCAGCTTAGCGCGTACTAGCGACTACAATGAGCAGTTCTTC. Its translation is CASSLARTSDYNEQFF.

This clone was observed a few times. This specimen includes other DNA sequences encoding the same CDR3. This chain connects TRBV18 to TRBJ2-7; unclear D gene. V was trimmed by 2 bases and J by 4 bases, leaving 6 bases between them. The length of the CDR3 is 12 residues. Germline V gene data show CDR1 as KGHSH and CDR2 as LQKENI. The CDR3 region is CASSPERYEQYF. In nucleotides, the CDR3 is TGTGCCAGCTCACCAGAGCGTTACGAGCAGTACTTC.

The rearrangement joins TRBV28 to TRBJ2-5; TRBD2 is a possible D gene (6 bases). The CDR3 contains 14 residues. Trimming took 5 bases from V and 5 from J, leaving 15 bases between them. Per the germline V gene, CDR1 is MDHEN and CDR2 is SYDVKM. CDR3 sequence reads: CASSQGLGGETQYF. The DNA for the CDR3 is TGTGCCAGCAGTCAAGGACTCGGAGGGGAGACCCAGTACTTC.

This clone was seen only a few times. CDR3: CASSQAYGTSLNTEAFF. The CDR3 DNA is TGTGCCAGCAGCCAAGCGTACGGGACATCCCTGAACACTGAAGCTTTCTTT. This chain joins TRBV4-2 and TRBJ1-1; tentatively, D is TRBD1 (6 bases). The CDR3 covers 17 residues. V shed 1 base and J shed 0 bases, with 15 bases lying between them. Germline CDR1 and CDR2: LGHNA and YNFKEQ.

The chain is built from TRBV19 and TRBJ2-1, with 8 bases lining up with TRBD2. The CDR3 has 15 amino acids. Germline V gene lookup returns CDR1 LNHDA and CDR2 SQIVND (reference sequence). Trimming at V came to 5 bases and at J to 8 bases, leaving 11 bases not matched to a gene. The CDR3 is CASSALRTSRDEQFF. CDR3 coding DNA: TGTGCCAGTAGTGCCCTTCGGACTAGCCGCGATGAGCAGTTCTTC.

This clone was counted between two and nine times. This chain uses TRBV28 with TRBJ2-5; 11 positions agree with TRBD2. This CDR3 has 17 residues. Germline CDR1 reads MDHEN; CDR2 reads SYDVKM. V trimming: 2 bases; J trimming: 5 bases; junction bases outside the gene matches: 10. This chain's CDR3 is CASSLGVLAGDSETQYF. The CDR3 DNA reads as TGTGCCAGCAGTTTAGGTGTACTAGCGGGAGACTCGGAGACCCAGTACTTC. Filled out from reference TRBV28 and TRBJ2-5, the complete variable domain reads DVKVTQSSRYLVKRTGEKVFLECVQDMDHENMFWYRQDPGLGLRLIYFSYDVKMKEKGDIPEGYSVSREKKERFSLILESASTNQTSMYLCASSLGVLAGDSETQYFGPGTRLLVL.

This rearrangement joins TRBV30 to TRBJ2-1; maybe TRBD2 (6 bases). The CDR3 is 15 amino acids. Per the germline V gene, CDR1 is GTSNPN and CDR2 is SVGIG (reference sequence). The germline V and J ends were trimmed by 0 bases and 9 bases, with 18 bases remaining between them. CDR3 loop: CAWSVGGDGRSEQFF. Written as DNA, the CDR3 is TGTGCCTGGAGTGTCGGAGGGGATGGGAGGAGTGAGCAGTTCTTC.

This clone was found a few times. The chain recombines TRBV27 with TRBJ2-3; D might be TRBD1 (6 bases). CDR1 and CDR2 (germline): MNHEY, SMNVEV (reference sequence). Trimming stripped 2 bases from V and 7 bases from J, with 13 bases between. The CDR3 runs to 14 residues. The DNA of the CDR3 is TGTGCCAGCAGTTTAGGGGGCAGGGGTCATACGCAGTATTTT. Translation gives CASSLGGRGHTQYF.

This clone was seen a handful of times. The V gene is TRBV9, the J gene TRBJ1-1; D perhaps matches TRBD1 (6 bases). This CDR3 is 15 amino acids long. The V end was cut by 3 bases, the J end by 0 bases, with 12 bases between. The V gene's germline CDR1 is SGDLS and CDR2 YYNGEE. As DNA, the CDR3 is TGTGCCAGCAGCGGCACCGGACAGTTGAACACTGAAGCTTTCTTT. Protein: CASSGTGQLNTEAFF.

The V gene is TRBV5-4, the J gene TRBJ2-2; 9 bases agree with TRBD2. The ends lost 1 base at V and 0 bases at J; junction bases unmatched: 4. The CDR3 runs 17 residues. CDR1 is SGHNT, CDR2 YYREEE, per germline (reference sequence). The CDR3 DNA reads TGTGCCAGCAGCTTGCTCCGACTAGCGGCGAACACCGGGGAGCTGTTTTTT. This translates into CASSLLRLAANTGELFF.

The chain is built from TRBV4-3 and TRBJ1-1, with a possible D match to TRBD1 (6 bases). The CDR3 contains 18 residues. Germline CDR1 LGHNA, CDR2 YSLEER. Trimming took 0 bases from V and 1 from J, leaving 18 bases between them. CDR3 region: CASSQDRGGLGENTEAFF. The CDR3 DNA follows: TGCGCCAGCAGCCAAGATCGGGGGGGGCTGGGGGAGAACACTGAAGCTTTCTTT.

The chain links TRBV18 to TRBJ2-1; 9 nucleotides align to TRBD2. This CDR3 is built from 16 residues. The ends lost 2 bases at V and 5 bases at J; junction bases unmatched: 7. CDR1 and CDR2 from the germline V gene are KGHSH and LQKENI. Here the CDR3 reads CASSPSTLAGNNEQFF. CDR3 DNA: TGTGCCAGCTCACCAAGTACCCTAGCGGGGAACAATGAGCAGTTCTTC.

This clone was detected a few times. This chain joins TRBV19 and TRBJ2-1; D is possibly TRBD2 (7 bases). The CDR3 loop spans 13 amino acids. The V gene's germline CDR1 is LNHDA and CDR2 SQIVND (reference sequence). V was trimmed by 3 bases and J by 7 bases, leaving 10 bases between them. The CDR3 coding sequence is TGTGCCAGTAGTATTCGGGGGGCAAATGAGCAGTTCTTC. Protein product: CASSIRGANEQFF.

This clone has more than one count but fewer than ten. The gene calls are TRBV25-1 and TRBJ2-6; D might be TRBD2 (6 bases). Germline CDR1 is MGHDK and CDR2 is SYGVNS. V lost 4 bases, J lost 2 bases, and 6 bases lay in between. The CDR3 contains 14 residues. The CDR3 here is CASSAGAGANVLTF. For the CDR3, the DNA is TGTGCCAGCAGTGCGGGGGCTGGGGCCAACGTCCTGACTTTC.

This clone turned up a few times. The chain employs TRBV15 and TRBJ1-2; D remains unclear. V was pared by 1 base and J by 2 bases, with 11 bases between. CDR1 and CDR2 (germline): LNHNV, YYDKDF (reference sequence). This CDR3 spans 15 amino acids. Written as DNA, the CDR3 is TGTGCCACCAGCAGAGGGGGAGTAGAAAACTATGGCTACACCTTC. It codes for CATSRGGVENYGYTF.

Concerning this clone itself: A read error may produce the germline difference seen at one junction end. V usage is TRBV5-1 and J usage is TRBJ2-6, with D unclear. The CDR3 loop spans 17 amino acids. Per germline, CDR1 SGHRS and CDR2 YFSETQ. Here the CDR3 reads CASSLSSGSSRANVLTF. The CDR3 nucleotides are TGCGCCAGCAGCTTGAGTTCAGGTTCCTCTAGGGCCAACGTCCTGACTTTC.

This clone was recorded only once. Here the CDR3 reads CASSYAGQGTYEQYF. The DNA of the CDR3 is TGTGCCAGCAGTTACGCGGGACAGGGGACCTACGAGCAGTACTTC. The V and J genes are TRBV6-5 and TRBJ2-7; 10 bases map to TRBD1. The CDR3 is 15 residues long. Germline assignment: CDR1 MNHEY and CDR2 SVGAGI. V gave up 2 bases and J gave up 2 bases; unmatched junction bases: 3.

There are a few counts of this clone. The chain uses TRBV29-1 and TRBJ1-1; TRBD1 is a possible D gene (5 bases). CDR1 is SQVTM and CDR2 is ANQGSEA in the germline V gene. CDR3 length: 14 residues. Trimming removed 4 bases at V and 1 base at J, with 13 bases between. The CDR3 protein is CSVARTGGNTEAFF. CDR3 DNA sequence: TGCAGCGTTGCCCGTACGGGGGGGAACACTGAAGCTTTCTTT.

A remark on this clone: The same CDR3 can be traced to other DNA sequences in this sample. This sequence joins TRBV7-9 and TRBJ1-1, with TRBD1 as a possible D gene (6 bases). The CDR3 contains 12 residues. Germline V gene data show CDR1 as SEHNR and CDR2 as FQNEAQ (reference sequence). The V end was cut by 6 bases, the J end by 5 bases, with 10 bases between. The CDR3, as DNA: TGTGCCAGCAGTCCTAGGGGGACTGAAGCTTTCTTT. Translation gives CASSPRGTEAFF.

This clone showed up just a few times. This sequence joins TRBV19 and TRBJ2-3, with a possible D match to TRBD1 (6 bases). Trimming took off 5 bases at V and 3 bases at J, with 9 bases between the two ends. The CDR3 length is 13 residues. From germline, CDR1 is LNHDA and CDR2 SQIVND (reference sequence). The CDR3 region has the DNA TGTGCCAGTAGTCAGGGGCAGACAGATACGCAGTATTTT. The encoded protein is CASSQGQTDTQYF.

The V and J genes are TRBV4-3 and TRBJ2-3; D possibly corresponds to TRBD2 (6 bases). Per the germline V gene, CDR1 is LGHNA and CDR2 is YSLEER. Trimming stripped 4 bases from V and 1 base from J, with 9 bases between. The CDR3 has 14 residues. CDR3 loop: CASSRAGRTDTQYF. The CDR3 bases are TGCGCCAGCAGCCGGGCGGGGCGCACAGATACGCAGTATTTT.